Each of the 20 T cell receptor beta chains below was sequenced from the same sample in a study of control samples from healthy donors and cancer patients. TCRdb keeps only in-frame clones here, not all; method: immunoSEQ multiplex PCR. The sample yields 120,000 or so clones, 70% to 90% seen once. The sequencing sample was made of blood. The source is a man aged 55 to 70 in good health.

This sequence joins TRBV9 and TRBJ2-1; 8 bases agree with TRBD2. This CDR3 region has 16 residues. Per the germline V gene, CDR1 is SGDLS and CDR2 is YYNGEE. The trim removed 4 bases at V and 6 bases at J, leaving 12 bases unmatched. The CDR3 DNA follows: TGTGCCAGCAGCAAAAGTCCGGGACTAGGTGGCAATGAGCAGTTCTTC. This translates into CASSKSPGLGGNEQFF.

CDR3 nucleotide sequence: TGTGCCAGCAGAAGGTGGTCTAGTAAGGATTTCTATGGCTACACCTTC. This encodes CASRRWSSKDFYGYTF. J is TRBJ1-2 and V is TRBV28; unclear D gene. This CDR3 has 16 amino acids. Germline V CDR1 and CDR2: MDHEN, SYDVKM. The V and J ends lost 6 bases and 4 bases respectively, with 21 bases between them.

The chain carries TRBV5-1 and TRBJ2-7; D is perhaps TRBD1 (5 bases). Germline V lookup: CDR1 SGHRS, CDR2 YFSETQ. V was cut by 4 bases and J by 2 bases, with 16 bases left in between. The CDR3 length is 15 residues. The CDR3 region has the DNA TGCGCCAGCAGCGGTGGGGCAGGGCATACCTACGAGCAGTACTTC. Translated, it gives CASSGGAGHTYEQYF.

V is TRBV3-1 (or the pseudogene TRBV3-2) and J is TRBJ2-5; 11 nucleotides align to TRBD2. The CDR3 consists of 14 residues. The germline CDR1 and CDR2 sequences are LGHDT and YNNKEL (reference sequence). Germline trimming cut 5 bases from V and 2 bases from J; bases unmatched to any gene: 1. The CDR3 reads CASSVAGGQETQYF. The DNA of the CDR3 is TGTGCCAGCAGCGTAGCGGGGGGGCAAGAGACCCAGTACTTC.

The chain has TRBV10-3 and TRBJ2-2; D not certain. CDR1 and CDR2 (germline): ENHRY, SYGVKD. Trimming left V 9 bases short and J 4 bases short, with 18 bases between. This CDR3 is 15 amino acids long. Here the CDR3 DNA reads TGTGCCATTGCCCCAGGCCTTATAGCCACCGGGGAGCTGTTTTTT. This sequence encodes CAIAPGLIATGELFF.

J is TRBJ2-2 and V is TRBV15, with 12 bases aligning to TRBD2. The V gene's germline CDR1 is LNHNV and CDR2 YYDKDF (reference sequence). The CDR3 runs to 18 residues. The J segment lost 4 bases and the V segment lost 1 base, leaving 7 bases of the junction unmatched. This chain's CDR3 is CATSRGPSGGAFTGELFF. Here the CDR3 DNA reads TGTGCCACCAGCAGAGGGCCTAGCGGGGGGGCCTTCACCGGGGAGCTGTTTTTT. The full variable domain, its missing parts supplied by reference TRBV15 and TRBJ2-2, is DAMVIQNPRYQVTQFGKPVTLSCSQTLNHNVMYWYQQKSSQAPKLLFHYYDKDFNNEADTPDNFQSRRPNTSFCFLDIRSPGLGDTAMYLCATSRGPSGGAFTGELFFGEGSRLTVL.

The V call is TRBV28, the J call TRBJ1-6; D not certain. This CDR3 has 11 residues. Germline-derived CDR1 and CDR2 are MDHEN and SYDVKM. Trimming took off 3 bases at V and 11 bases at J, with 5 bases between the two ends. The CDR3 reads CASSLEAPLHF. CDR3 DNA sequence: TGTGCCAGCAGTTTGGAGGCACCCCTCCACTTT.

The V call is TRBV12-3 or TRBV12-4, the J call TRBJ1-2; D gene ambiguous. The germline V and J ends were trimmed by 0 bases and 10 bases, with 12 bases remaining between them. The CDR3 is 13 amino acids. The CDR3 bases are TGTGCCAGCAGTTTAGCCCACGCGACCTTCTACACCTTC. It codes for CASSLAHATFYTF.

The rearrangement joins TRBV30 to TRBJ1-1; D unclear. CDR3 size: 14 residues. V was pared by 2 bases and J by 1 base, with 11 bases between. Per germline, CDR1 GTSNPN and CDR2 SVGIG (reference sequence). CDR3 sequence (DNA): TGTGCCTGGAGTATCTTACAAGGGAACACTGAAGCTTTCTTT. Its protein product is CAWSILQGNTEAFF.

Comments on this clone: This CDR3 is also generated by other DNA sequences in the sample. The chain combines TRBV7-2 with TRBJ1-2, with 8 bases identical to TRBD1. The CDR3 has 14 residues. Germline V gene sequence: CDR1 SGHTA, CDR2 FQGNSA. The junction had 4 bases not matched to a gene; V was cut back by 5 bases and J by 2 bases. CDR3 in DNA: TGTGCCAGCAGCCCCGGACAGGGAAACTATGGCTACACCTTC. It yields the protein CASSPGQGNYGYTF. Full variable domain (missing parts from reference TRBV7-2 and TRBJ1-2): GAGVSQSPSNKVTEKGKDVELRCDPISGHTALYWYRQSLGQGLEFLIYFQGNSAPDKSGLPSDRFSAERTGGSVSTLTIQRTQQEDSAVYLCASSPGQGNYGYTFGSGTRLTVV.

V and J are TRBV16 and TRBJ1-2; 12 positions match TRBD1. The CDR3 spans 15 residues. Germline assignment: CDR1 KGHSY and CDR2 FQNENV. V shed 4 bases and J 12 bases; nucleotides not matched to a gene: 12. The CDR3 DNA reads as TGTGCCAGCAGCCGACCAGGGGGACAGGGGGCATTTGACACCTTC. Its protein product is CASSRPGGQGAFDTF.

V is TRBV19 and J is TRBJ1-5; possible D gene TRBD1, 6 bases. The CDR3 loop spans 16 amino acids. Trimming pared 5 bases from V and 9 bases from J, leaving 23 bases between. The germline gives CDR1 LNHDA, CDR2 SQIVND (reference sequence). This chain's CDR3 is CASSEYEGGGDRPQHF. The CDR3 DNA follows: TGTGCCAGTAGTGAGTACGAAGGGGGTGGGGATCGGCCCCAGCATTTT. Full variable domain (rest looked up from reference TRBV19 and TRBJ1-5): DGGITQSPKYLFRKEGQNVTLSCEQNLNHDAMYWYRQDPGQGLRLIYYSQIVNDFQKGDIAEGYSVSREKKESFPLTVTSAQKNPTAFYLCASSEYEGGGDRPQHFGDGTRLSIL.

This clone was recorded only once. The V and J genes are TRBV6-5 and TRBJ2-7; D is unresolved. This CDR3 has 15 residues. V shed 6 bases and J shed 3 bases, with 18 bases lying between them. Germline-derived CDR1 and CDR2 are MNHEY and SVGAGI. The CDR3 is CASSRYKETVYEQYF. The CDR3 nucleotides are TGTGCCAGCAGCCGCTACAAAGAAACCGTCTACGAGCAGTACTTC.

This rearrangement joins TRBV19 to TRBJ2-2, with D tentatively TRBD1 or TRBD2 (5 bases each). V lost 4 bases, J lost 4 bases, and 10 bases lay in between. The CDR3 covers 14 residues. CDR1 and CDR2 (germline): LNHDA, SQIVND (reference sequence). CDR3 amino acids: CASSTVGGTGELFF. CDR3 in DNA: TGTGCCAGTAGTACAGTTGGGGGCACCGGGGAGCTGTTTTTT.

V and J are TRBV10-3 and TRBJ2-6; D is unresolved. Between the trimmed V and J ends, which lost 6 bases and 0 bases, there was a span of 6 bases. The CDR3 loop spans 14 amino acids. The V gene's germline CDR1 is ENHRY and CDR2 SYGVKD. The CDR3 bases are TGTGCCATCAGACCCTCCTCTGGGGCCAACGTCCTGACTTTC. Amino acid sequence: CAIRPSSGANVLTF.

CDR3 nucleotides: TGTGCCAGCAGCTTGGCGACTAGCGGCTCCTACAATGAGCAGTTCTTC. Translating it yields CASSLATSGSYNEQFF. The chain employs TRBV5-6 and TRBJ2-1, with 9 bases identical to TRBD2. The V gene end was trimmed by 0 bases and the J gene end by 0 bases; junction bases not matched to a gene: 1. The CDR3 has 16 residues. In germline, CDR1 is SGHDT, CDR2 YYEEEE. The variable domain in full, completed from reference TRBV5-6 and TRBJ2-1, reads DAGVTQSPTHLIKTRGQQVTLRCSPKSGHDTVSWYQQALGQGPQFIFQYYEEEERQRGNFPDRFSGHQFPNYSSELNVNALLLGDSALYLCASSLATSGSYNEQFFGPGTRLTVL.

This chain joins TRBV5-1 and TRBJ2-5; either TRBD1 or TRBD2 may fit D (5 bases each). The CDR3 is 15 amino acids. The germline CDR1 and CDR2 sequences are SGHRS and YFSETQ. V was shortened by 1 base and J by 1 base, with 11 bases between the two germline ends. CDR3 DNA: TGCGCCAGCAGCTTGTCCTTCGGGACCCAAGAGACCCAGTACTTC. It yields the protein CASSLSFGTQETQYF.

Of note for this clone: The same CDR3 arises from other DNA sequences in this sample as well. V gene TRBV7-2 combines with J gene TRBJ1-6; 9 nucleotides line up with TRBD1. The V gene end was trimmed by 4 bases and the J gene end by 6 bases; junction bases not matched to a gene: 4. CDR3 length: 15 residues. Germline V lookup: CDR1 SGHTA, CDR2 FQGNSA. The CDR3, as DNA: TGTGCCAGCAGCTCACAGGGGGCCCCTAATTCACCCCTCCACTTT. Amino acid sequence: CASSSQGAPNSPLHF. Drawing the rest from reference TRBV7-2 and TRBJ1-6, the complete variable domain is GAGVSQSPSNKVTEKGKDVELRCDPISGHTALYWYRQSLGQGLEFLIYFQGNSAPDKSGLPSDRFSAERTGGSVSTLTIQRTQQEDSAVYLCASSSQGAPNSPLHFGNGTRLTVT.

The sample holds a few counts of this clone. V and J are TRBV24-1 and TRBJ2-3; TRBD2 agrees at 12 bases. The germline gives CDR1 KGHDR, CDR2 SFDVKD. The trim removed 10 bases at V and 5 bases at J, leaving 6 bases unmatched. This CDR3 contains 14 residues. The CDR3 nucleotides are TGTGCCACAAGGACTAGCGGGGAGGGAGATACGCAGTATTTT. This sequence encodes CATRTSGEGDTQYF.

The J gene is TRBJ2-1, the V gene TRBV13; D is undetermined. In germline, CDR1 is PRHDT, CDR2 FYEKMQ (reference sequence). The germline V and J ends were trimmed by 2 bases and 12 bases, with 17 bases remaining between them. This CDR3 comprises 14 residues. Here the CDR3 DNA reads TGTGCCAGCAGCTTACCTAACACCCCCTCGGTGCAGTTCTTC. Its protein is CASSLPNTPSVQFF.